This TCR beta chain came from a study of glioma-infiltrating T cells after dendritic cell vaccination. Whole-study findings and limits: Survival was not directly related to TCR clonality in these patients. Patients with more pretreatment TILs had longer time to progression and survival.

In germline, CDR1 is SQVTM, CDR2 ANQGSEA. This CDR3 is built from 15 residues. The trim removed 2 bases at V and 1 base at J, leaving 3 bases unmatched. Notes on this clone: Its antigen is undetermined.

Sequencing was performed with immunoSEQ multiplex PCR; in TCRdb, only in-frame clones are kept and a portion is missing. The sample contains fewer than 100,000 clones, about nine tenths of which appear only once. Sequencing was performed on blood, taken before dendritic cell vaccination. The TCR sequence derives from a human donor with glioblastoma. The rearrangement joins TRBV29-1 to TRBJ2-3; 10 positions agree with TRBD2. Here the CDR3 DNA reads TGCAGCGTTGAAACTAGCGGGGACGGCACAGATACGCAGTATTTT. Protein product: CSVETSGDGTDTQYF.